The 24 T cell receptor beta chains below were found in one sample sequenced in a study of OX40 agonist ivuxolimab in advanced cancers. Clones were read by immunoSEQ multiplex PCR, and TCRdb kept only the in-frame ones, dropping some. The sample has around 39,000 clones, 80% to 90% seen once; the top ten hold about 24%. Source: CD4+ or CD8+ T cells sorted from blood, taken in a trial of the OX40 agonist ivuxolimab. These receptor sequences come from an adult with an advanced solid tumor such as melanoma, head and neck, liver or kidney cancer.

This clone was picked up a small number of times. This rearrangement joins TRBV4-3 to TRBJ1-2; 7 bases align to TRBD1. V shed 0 bases, J shed 9 bases, and the junction held 7 bases outside the gene matches. From germline, CDR1 is LGHNA and CDR2 YSLEER. The CDR3 covers 14 residues. In DNA, the CDR3 is TGCGCCAGCAGCCAAGACCTACAGGGGACGAGCTACACCTTC. Its protein is CASSQDLQGTSYTF.

The V and J genes are TRBV6-1 and TRBJ1-5; 7 bases are shared with TRBD1. The trim removed 6 bases at V and 6 bases at J, leaving 11 bases unmatched. Germline assignment: CDR1 MNHNS and CDR2 SASEGT. The CDR3 extends over 15 amino acids. The CDR3 here is CASSPIQGNGQPQHF. The CDR3 DNA is TGTGCCAGCAGCCCGATACAGGGGAATGGTCAGCCCCAGCATTTT.

The rearrangement uses TRBV6-5 and TRBJ1-6; no clear D gene. Trimming left V 6 bases short and J 7 bases short, with 16 bases between. The CDR3 spans 15 residues. CDR1 is MNHEY, CDR2 SVGAGI, per germline. DNA of the CDR3: TGTGCCAGCAGCCGGGTTCCGGAGAAAAATTCACCCCTCCACTTT. This gives the protein CASSRVPEKNSPLHF.

The chain uses TRBV9 and TRBJ1-3; the D is unclear. CDR3 size: 11 residues. With 4 bases removed from V and 4 bases from J, the gap between germline ends came to 3 bases. Germline CDR1 reads SGDLS; CDR2 reads YYNGEE. The CDR3 DNA reads TGTGCCAGCAGCTCCGGAAACACCATATATTTT. Translated, it gives CASSSGNTIYF.

This CDR3 reads CASSLGSTGRETQYF. The DNA for the CDR3 is TGCGCCAGCAGCTTGGGATCGACGGGGAGGGAGACCCAGTACTTC. The J gene is TRBJ2-5, the V gene TRBV5-1; possible D gene TRBD2, 6 bases. V shed 0 bases and J shed 5 bases, with 14 bases lying between them. CDR1 and CDR2 from the germline V gene are SGHRS and YFSETQ. This CDR3 contains 15 residues.

The CDR3, as DNA: TGTGCCAGTACGAGGGACGGGAATCAGCCCCAGCATTTT. Residues: CASTRDGNQPQHF. The V gene is TRBV19, the J gene TRBJ1-5, with D maybe TRBD1 (5 bases). This CDR3 is built from 13 residues. The germline CDR1 and CDR2 sequences are LNHDA and SQIVND (reference sequence). The V end was cut by 7 bases, the J end by 4 bases, with 11 bases between.

The chain combines TRBV18 with TRBJ1-1; 10 nucleotides align to TRBD1. The J segment lost 5 bases and the V segment lost 6 bases, leaving 6 bases of the junction unmatched. This CDR3 has 14 amino acids. Germline V gives CDR1 KGHSH, CDR2 LQKENI. The CDR3 spells CASSSTGGETEAFF. Here the CDR3 DNA reads TGTGCCAGCTCTTCGACAGGGGGCGAGACTGAAGCTTTCTTT.

This clone has just one count. V usage is TRBV7-3 and J usage is TRBJ2-3; D gene ambiguous. In germline, CDR1 is SGHTA, CDR2 FQGTGA. V lost 4 bases to trimming and J lost 2 bases, with 7 bases between them. The CDR3 length is 13 residues. The CDR3 protein is CASSYSPTDTQYF. Here the CDR3 DNA reads TGTGCCAGCAGCTACAGTCCCACAGATACGCAGTATTTT.

The chain joins TRBV7-3 to TRBJ2-2; no firm D call. V was pared by 5 bases and J by 5 bases, with 6 bases between. Germline V gene data show CDR1 as SGHTA and CDR2 as FQGTGA. The CDR3 is made up of 12 amino acids. The CDR3 coding sequence is TGTGCCAGCAGCCTCTCGACCGGGGAGCTGTTTTTT. Protein: CASSLSTGELFF.

The chain joins TRBV2 to TRBJ2-5; D perhaps matches TRBD2 (6 bases). Germline CDR1 reads SNHLY; CDR2 reads FYNNEI. Trimming took 4 bases from V and 5 from J, leaving 11 bases between them. The CDR3 runs 13 residues. The CDR3 DNA follows: TGTGCCAGCAGTGCCGGGGGAGGTGAGACCCAGTACTTC. Amino acid sequence: CASSAGGGETQYF.

The V and J genes are TRBV6-5 and TRBJ1-2, with D perhaps matching TRBD1 (5 bases). The CDR3 spans 14 residues. Germline values: CDR1 MNHEY, CDR2 SVGAGI. V gave up 6 bases and J gave up 8 bases, with 19 bases separating them. CDR3 bases: TGTGCCAGCAGGGACGGGGGAATATCGGTGGGCTACACCTTC. Residues: CASRDGGISVGYTF.

The genes are TRBV7-2 and TRBJ1-5; TRBD1 aligns across 7 bases. Germline CDR1 reads SGHTA; CDR2 reads FQGNSA. V shed 6 bases, J shed 6 bases, and the junction held 11 bases outside the gene matches. The CDR3 loop spans 15 amino acids. This CDR3 reads CASSYSRGLGQPQHF. The CDR3 DNA reads TGTGCCAGCAGTTATTCTAGGGGGCTAGGTCAGCCCCAGCATTTT.

The rearrangement links TRBV28 to TRBJ1-1, with D unresolved. Germline-derived CDR1 and CDR2 are MDHEN and SYDVKM. Trimming cost V 7 bases and J 0 bases, with 12 bases left between them. This CDR3 has 14 amino acids. As DNA, the CDR3 is TGTGCCAGCAAGAATGGAGGTCTGAACACTGAAGCTTTCTTT. This translates into CASKNGGLNTEAFF.

The V gene is TRBV30, the J gene TRBJ1-4, with a possible D match to TRBD1 (5 bases). Germline CDR1 reads GTSNPN; CDR2 reads SVGIG (reference sequence). The CDR3 spans 12 residues. V dropped 4 bases and J dropped 7 bases, with 10 bases sitting between them. CDR3: CAWNLGGEKLFF. The CDR3 bases are TGTGCCTGGAACCTTGGGGGTGAAAAACTGTTTTTT.

The chain recombines TRBV6-1 with TRBJ1-2, with 8 bases lining up with TRBD1. J lost 8 bases, V lost 5 bases, and 7 bases had no gene match. The CDR3 consists of 13 residues. CDR1 and CDR2 from the germline V gene are MNHNS and SASEGT. The CDR3 DNA is TGTGCCAGCAGTACAGGGGGATCGAGCGGCTACACCTTC. Residues: CASSTGGSSGYTF.

V is TRBV15 and J is TRBJ1-1; 8 nucleotides line up with TRBD1. There are 14 residues in the CDR3. Germline V CDR1 and CDR2: LNHNV, YYDKDF (reference sequence). V gave up 1 base and J gave up 6 bases; unmatched junction bases: 4. The CDR3 is CATSRGTGRAEAFF. DNA for the CDR3: TGTGCCACCAGCAGAGGGACAGGGAGGGCTGAAGCTTTCTTT.

The chain employs TRBV7-2 and TRBJ1-2, with D possibly being TRBD1 (5 bases). V lost 5 bases and J 1 base, leaving 17 bases between the germline ends. CDR3 length: 16 residues. Per germline, CDR1 SGHTA and CDR2 FQGNSA. The DNA of the CDR3 is TGTGCCAGCAGCCGCGACCCGACAGAAGTTAACTATGGCTACACCTTC. The encoded protein is CASSRDPTEVNYGYTF.

This clone was picked up one time. The V call is TRBV27, the J call TRBJ2-7, with 10 bases matching TRBD1. The CDR3 has 15 amino acids. V shed 5 bases, J shed 3 bases, and the junction held 7 bases outside the gene matches. The germline V gene encodes CDR1 MNHEY and CDR2 SMNVEV (reference sequence). CDR3 sequence: CASSRPGTGVYEQYF. CDR3 nucleotide sequence: TGTGCCAGCAGTCGCCCCGGGACAGGGGTCTACGAGCAGTACTTC.

CDR3 nucleotide sequence: TGCGCCAGCAGGGGGGAACTCCAAGAGACCCAGTACTTC. Translated: CASRGELQETQYF. V gene TRBV5-1 combines with J gene TRBJ2-5; D may be TRBD1 or TRBD2 (5 bases each). The CDR3 sequence is 13 residues long. Trimming removed 5 bases at V and 1 base at J, with 9 bases between. CDR1 is SGHRS, CDR2 YFSETQ, per germline.

The chain joins TRBV7-8 to TRBJ1-5, with D uncertain. The CDR3 runs to 14 residues. The germline V and J ends were trimmed by 1 base and 5 bases, with 9 bases remaining between them. Germline CDR1 and CDR2: SGHVS and FQNEAQ. The CDR3 sequence is CASSLGGRDQPQHF. The DNA for the CDR3 is TGTGCCAGCAGCTTAGGAGGGAGGGATCAGCCCCAGCATTTT.

Here the CDR3 reads CASSQADGLFIHGYTF. In DNA, the CDR3 is TGCGCCAGCAGCCAAGCCGATGGACTCTTCATACATGGCTACACCTTC. V gene TRBV4-1 combines with J gene TRBJ1-2; D not certain. Per the germline V gene, CDR1 is MGHRA and CDR2 is YSYEKL. The length of the CDR3 is 16 residues. Trimming shortened V by 1 base and J by 6 bases, and 18 bases separated the two germline ends.

The gene calls are TRBV5-5 and TRBJ2-7, with 14 nucleotides matching TRBD2. The CDR3 spans 17 residues. Germline V gene lookup returns CDR1 SGHKS and CDR2 YYEKEE (reference sequence). V was clipped by 4 bases and J by 0 bases; unmatched bases: 6. The CDR3 is CASSAGTSGGSSYEQYF. The CDR3 DNA sequence: TGTGCCAGCAGCGCGGGGACTAGCGGGGGAAGCTCCTACGAGCAGTACTTC.

The chain uses TRBV2 and TRBJ1-5; D call uncertain. Germline values: CDR1 SNHLY, CDR2 FYNNEI. The CDR3 has 13 amino acids. Trimming cost V 9 bases and J 7 bases, with 16 bases left between them. CDR3 sequence: CASNLGWEQPQHF. CDR3 nucleotides: TGTGCCAGTAACTTAGGGTGGGAGCAGCCCCAGCATTTT.

This chain connects TRBV11-3 to TRBJ2-2; D is uncertain. Germline assignment: CDR1 SGHNT and CDR2 YENEEA. Trimming took off 1 base at V and 7 bases at J, with 7 bases between the two ends. The CDR3 covers 13 residues. The chain's CDR3 is CASSLAEHGELFF. As DNA, the CDR3 is TGTGCCAGCAGCTTAGCGGAGCACGGGGAGCTGTTTTTT.